This T cell receptor (beta chain) emerged from a study of technical replicates of blood from a few donors. There are 15 residues in the CDR3. Per germline, CDR1 SGDLS and CDR2 YYNGEE. V shed 3 bases and J 0 bases; nucleotides not matched to a gene: 6. Libraries were prepared by immunoSEQ multiplex PCR; TCRdb keeps only in-frame clonotypes and omits some of them. Here the sample spans about 68,000 clones, about 97% being singletons. The sample comprised T cells isolated from PBMCs. The receptor's source is a human donor in good health. The rearrangement joins TRBV9 to TRBJ2-7, with 7 bases aligning to TRBD2. CDR3 in amino acids: CASSATSGASYEQYF. Written as DNA, the CDR3 is TGTGCCAGCAGCGCGACCAGCGGGGCCTCCTACGAGCAGTACTTC.